These T cell receptor beta chains were read from a single sample in a study of lymphopenia after photon versus proton radiotherapy. Profiled with immunoSEQ multiplex PCR; TCRdb holds only in-frame clones, not every one. The table lists about 7,500 clones, around 85% of them singletons. This specimen was peripheral blood, taken from a patient treated with photon-based radiotherapy. Receptors originate from a woman in her 70s with pancreatic cancer. Both conserved end residues are part of each CDR3. The order of the fields is CDR3 protein, D gene, V gene, J gene. D genes are given only for firm matches.

CASRTGTGRTGELFF	NA	TRBV7-2	TRBJ2-2
CASSNPGLGSYEQYF	TRBD2	TRBV11-2	TRBJ2-7
CASSQGPGATGELFF	NA	TRBV4-3	TRBJ2-2
CASSTGPRNQPQHF	NA	TRBV28	TRBJ1-5
CASSVLENTEAFF	NA	TRBV9	TRBJ1-1
CASSVAPLGQGFSYEQYF	TRBD1	TRBV27	TRBJ2-7
CASKVDSGDTQYF	NA	TRBV2	TRBJ2-3
CASSQDNLPRTDTQYF	NA	TRBV4-2	TRBJ2-3
CATSRGGPNTEAFF	NA	TRBV15	TRBJ1-1
CASSPLGGQVNYGYTF	TRBD1	TRBV14	TRBJ1-2
CASSLTLLAGGPGTDTQYF	TRBD2	TRBV7-3	TRBJ2-3
CAIGTANYGYTF	TRBD1	TRBV7-9	TRBJ1-2
CASSGDSLSYEQYF	NA	TRBV5-1	NA
CASSLKMVMGNEQFF	NA	TRBV5-4	TRBJ2-1
CASSFRLLAGDGEQYF	TRBD2	TRBV5-1	TRBJ2-7
CASSPPSDGETQYF	NA	TRBV18	TRBJ2-5
CASSLVVSGGAGETQYF	TRBD2	TRBV7-2	TRBJ2-5
CASKTQRTSGRDEQFF	TRBD2	TRBV19	TRBJ2-1
CASSFSGSRADTQYF	TRBD2	TRBV28	TRBJ2-3
CATTPGLGSSYNEQFF	TRBD2	TRBV10-3	TRBJ2-1
CASSLETSAYNEQFF	NA	TRBV11-3	TRBJ2-1
CASSSWEGGHNEQFF	TRBD2	TRBV11-2	TRBJ2-1
CASSLLVGEQFF	NA	TRBV28	TRBJ2-1
CASSIVGTAYEQYF	TRBD1	TRBV19	TRBJ2-7
CATSREQVNTEAFF	NA	TRBV15	TRBJ1-1
CASSYSSSGTEAFF	NA	TRBV6-5	TRBJ1-1
CASSTMDPGGHF	NA	TRBV28	TRBJ1-1
CASSDQTGFGYTF	TRBD1	TRBV19	TRBJ1-2
CASSFLGTEAFF	NA	TRBV7-9	TRBJ1-1
CSVSLLRGQGPGNTIYF	TRBD1	TRBV29-1	TRBJ1-3
CATIAPGANVLTF	NA	TRBV6-1	TRBJ2-6
CASSPTRDSRLDEQFF	NA	TRBV7-3	TRBJ2-1
CASIEYLRSPLHF	NA	TRBV2	TRBJ1-6
CASSLRGGPEGYEQFF	NA	TRBV27	TRBJ2-1
CASSLGGRTDTQYF	TRBD2	TRBV4-1	TRBJ2-3
CASSEGLLVLPEQFF	NA	TRBV7-2	TRBJ2-1
CASSPLRHEQYF	NA	TRBV7-2	TRBJ2-7
CASSLTGRAEQFF	NA	TRBV27	TRBJ2-1
CASSPGTGVDEQFF	TRBD1	TRBV6-6	TRBJ2-1
CASSKALCVRSFYNEQFF	NA	TRBV21-1	TRBJ2-1
CASSSHRGDYGYTF	NA	TRBV7-2	TRBJ1-2
CSVEDTGGSRNEQFF	TRBD2	TRBV29-1	TRBJ2-1
CAISEREYDSPLHF	NA	TRBV10-3	TRBJ1-6
CASSLLGGRGTEAFF	NA	TRBV5-8	TRBJ1-1
CASSEMWRIYEQYF	NA	TRBV2	TRBJ2-7
CASSLKAHRGRNSPLHF	NA	TRBV5-4	TRBJ1-6
CASSQAREGNQETQYF	TRBD2	TRBV4-2	TRBJ2-5
CASSTRLAGAGFDTGELFF	TRBD2	TRBV19	TRBJ2-2
CASSKGPVAQYF	NA	TRBV28	TRBJ2-3
CASSTGTGNEQYF	TRBD1	TRBV11-3	TRBJ2-7
CASRRSSGTGELFF	NA	TRBV6-5	TRBJ2-2
CASSQGQGGEKLFF	TRBD1	TRBV7-2	TRBJ1-4
CASSLLGGYQETQYF	NA	TRBV27	TRBJ2-5
CASSPGTLSYNEQFF	NA	TRBV5-1	TRBJ2-1
CASSFGTSGLETQYF	TRBD2	TRBV9	TRBJ2-5
CASNSRDYEQYF	NA	TRBV6-5	NA
CAIREGLAGETQYF	TRBD2	TRBV10-3	TRBJ2-5
CASSVLFTGELFF	NA	TRBV2	TRBJ2-2
CASSLPPLGTSTDTQYF	NA	TRBV7-2	TRBJ2-3